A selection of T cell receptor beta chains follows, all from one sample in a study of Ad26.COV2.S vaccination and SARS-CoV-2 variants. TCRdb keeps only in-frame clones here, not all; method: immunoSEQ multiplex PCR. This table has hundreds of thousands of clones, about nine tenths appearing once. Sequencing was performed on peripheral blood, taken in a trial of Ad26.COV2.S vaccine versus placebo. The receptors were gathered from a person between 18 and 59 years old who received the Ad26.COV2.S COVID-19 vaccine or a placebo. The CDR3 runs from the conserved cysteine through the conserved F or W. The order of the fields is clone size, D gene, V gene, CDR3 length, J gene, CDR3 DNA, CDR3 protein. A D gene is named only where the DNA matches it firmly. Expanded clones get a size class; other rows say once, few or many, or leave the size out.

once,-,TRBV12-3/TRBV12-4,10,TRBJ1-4,TGTGCCAGCAGAAAAGAAAAACTGTTTTTT,CASRKEKLFF
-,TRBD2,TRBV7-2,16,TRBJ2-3,TGTGCCAGCAGCTTTGCTGGCGGGGGGAACACAGATACGCAGTATTTT,CASSFAGGGNTDTQYF
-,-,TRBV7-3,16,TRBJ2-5,TGTGCCAGCAGCCTGATGGGAACAGGCCCCCGAGAGACCCAGTACTTC,CASSLMGTGPRETQYF
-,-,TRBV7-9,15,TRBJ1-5,TGTGCCAGCAGCTTAGACTCCCTTTTTGAACAGCCCCAGCATTTT,CASSLDSLFEQPQHF
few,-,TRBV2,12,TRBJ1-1,TGTGCCAGCAGTTCCGGTCCGTATGAAGCTTTCTTT,CASSSGPYEAFF
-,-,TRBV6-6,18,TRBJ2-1,TGTGCCAGCAGTCGACAGGCTGGCAGGGACACCTCAGGCTATGAGCAGTTCTTC,CASSRQAGRDTSGYEQFF
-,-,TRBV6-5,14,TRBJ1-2,TGTGCCAGCAACAGTGAGGGGCCATCCTATGGCTACACCTTC,CASNSEGPSYGYTF
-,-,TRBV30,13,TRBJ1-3,TGTGCCGGCGGAGGAGTGGCGGGAAACACCATATATTTT,CAGGGVAGNTIYF
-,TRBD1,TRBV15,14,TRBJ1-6,TGTGCCACCAGCAGAGCGGACAGGAATTCACCCCTCCACTTT,CATSRADRNSPLHF
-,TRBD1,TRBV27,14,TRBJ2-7,TGTGCCAGCATTTCCGGGACAGGGACGTACGAGCAGTACTTC,CASISGTGTYEQYF
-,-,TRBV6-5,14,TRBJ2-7,TGTGCCAGCAGTAGGCAGGGGACACTGGGCGAGCAGTACTTC,CASSRQGTLGEQYF
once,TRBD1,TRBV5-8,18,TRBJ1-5,TGTGCCAGCAGCTTTGGGACAGGGAGGACTGGGAGCAATCAGCCCCAGCATTTT,CASSFGTGRTGSNQPQHF
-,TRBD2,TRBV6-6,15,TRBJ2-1,TGTGCCAGCAGTTACCCCAGCGGGGGGGCGGGTGAGCAGTTCTTC,CASSYPSGGAGEQFF
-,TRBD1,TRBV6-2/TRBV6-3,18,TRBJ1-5,TGTGCCAGCAGTTACCCGCCCCGGGACAGGGGGTCCAATCAGCCCCAGCATTTT,CASSYPPRDRGSNQPQHF
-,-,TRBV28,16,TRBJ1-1,TGTGCCAGCAGCCGCCGTGGGGGAAAGACGAACACTGAAGCTTTCTTT,CASSRRGGKTNTEAFF
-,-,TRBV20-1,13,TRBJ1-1,TGCAGTGCTAGTCCCCCTTCAGGGGCTGAAGCTTTCTTT,CSASPPSGAEAFF
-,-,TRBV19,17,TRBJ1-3,TGTGCCAGTAGTCCCACCGCCGGGATCCACGATGGAAACACCATATATTTT,CASSPTAGIHDGNTIYF
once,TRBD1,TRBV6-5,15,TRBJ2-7,TGTGCCAGCAGTTACCGGGACAGGTCAGGCTACGAGCAGTACTTC,CASSYRDRSGYEQYF
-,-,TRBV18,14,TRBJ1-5,TGTGCCAGCTCAAGAGGGGGTCATCAACAGCCCCAGCATTTT,CASSRGGHQQPQHF
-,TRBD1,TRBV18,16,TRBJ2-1,TGTGCCAGCTCACCGCCGGGACAGGGATCGGTGGATGAGCAGTTCTTC,CASSPPGQGSVDEQFF
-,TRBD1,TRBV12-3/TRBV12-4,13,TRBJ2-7,TGTGCCAGCACCCCGACAGGGGTAGGTGAGCAGTACTTC,CASTPTGVGEQYF
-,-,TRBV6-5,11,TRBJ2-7,TGTGCCAGCAGTTCTGGTTCGGGGCAGTACTTC,CASSSGSGQYF
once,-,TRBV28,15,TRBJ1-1,TGTGCCAGCAGTTTAGGGACAAGGCGCTACACTGAAGCTTTCTTT,CASSLGTRRYTEAFF
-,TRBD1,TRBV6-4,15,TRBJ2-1,TGTGCCAGCAGTGAAACCGGGACAGGGGGCGATGAGCAGTTCTTC,CASSETGTGGDEQFF
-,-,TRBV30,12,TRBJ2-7,TGTGCCTGGAGTGTAGCCGAGTACGAGCAGTACTTC,CAWSVAEYEQYF
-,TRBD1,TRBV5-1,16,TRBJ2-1,TGCGCCAGCAGCTTTAGTTCGGACAGGGGGATCGGTGAGCAGTTCTTC,CASSFSSDRGIGEQFF
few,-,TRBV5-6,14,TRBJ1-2,TGTGCCAGCAGCAGGGAGGTAGGAGCCTATGGCTACACCTTC,CASSREVGAYGYTF
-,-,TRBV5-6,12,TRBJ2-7,TGTGCCAGCAGCTTGTCAGGTTACGAGCAGTACTTC,CASSLSGYEQYF
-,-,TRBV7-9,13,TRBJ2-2,TGTGCCAGCCTGCTGGGGATACCCGGGGAGCTGTTTTTT,CASLLGIPGELFF
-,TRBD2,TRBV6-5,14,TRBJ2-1,TGTGCCAGCAGGGCTAGCGGGGGGCTCAATGAGCAGTTCTTC,CASRASGGLNEQFF
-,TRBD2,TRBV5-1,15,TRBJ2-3,TGCGCCAGCAGCTTGCTGCGGGGGACCACAGATACGCAGTATTTT,CASSLLRGTTDTQYF
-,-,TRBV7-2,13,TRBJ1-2,TGTGCCAGCAGCCCCCAGACGGTAGGGGGCTACACCTTC,CASSPQTVGGYTF
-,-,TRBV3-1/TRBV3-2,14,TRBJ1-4,TGTGCCAGCAGCCAGGGACCGGTCTATGAAAAACTGTTTTTT,CASSQGPVYEKLFF
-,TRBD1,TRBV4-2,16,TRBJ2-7,TGTGCCAGCAGCCAACAAACCGGGACAGGGGGCTACGAGCAGTACTTC,CASSQQTGTGGYEQYF
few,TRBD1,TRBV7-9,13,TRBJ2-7,TGTGCCAGCAGCTCGGGACAGCCCTACGAGCAGTACTTC,CASSSGQPYEQYF
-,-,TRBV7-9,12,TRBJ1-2,TGTGCCAGCAGCTTACAAGGGGATGGCTACACCTTC,CASSLQGDGYTF
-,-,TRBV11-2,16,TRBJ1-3,TGTGCCAGCAGCTTGGATGGTACCAGCTCTGGAAACACCATATATTTT,CASSLDGTSSGNTIYF
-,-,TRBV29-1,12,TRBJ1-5,TGCAGCGTTGGGGGAATTGATCAGCCCCAGCATTTT,CSVGGIDQPQHF
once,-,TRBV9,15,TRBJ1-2,TGTGCCAGCAGCGCCCTGCTTAGGGGGGACTATGGCTACACCTTC,CASSALLRGDYGYTF
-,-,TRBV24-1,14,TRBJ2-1,TGTGCCACCAGTACAGGGAGCTCCTACAATGAGCAGTTCTTC,CATSTGSSYNEQFF
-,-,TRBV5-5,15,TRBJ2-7,TGTGCCAGCAGCTTCCGGACTGTACGCTCCTACGAGCAGTACTTC,CASSFRTVRSYEQYF
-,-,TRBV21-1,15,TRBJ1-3,TGTGCCAGCAGCAACAGGACTTTCTCTGGAAACACCATATATTTT,CASSNRTFSGNTIYF
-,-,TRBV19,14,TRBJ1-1,TGTGCCAGTAGTATAGATGGTGGCCAGACTGAAGCTTTCTTT,CASSIDGGQTEAFF
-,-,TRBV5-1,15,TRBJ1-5,TGCGCCAGCAGCGCGGGGGGGTATAGCAATCAGCCCCAGCATTTT,CASSAGGYSNQPQHF
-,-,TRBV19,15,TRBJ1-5,TGTGCCAGTAGTATAGATCCACGGTTCAATCAGCCCCAGCATTTT,CASSIDPRFNQPQHF
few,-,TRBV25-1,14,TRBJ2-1,TGTGCCACCAATCTGGGCCGGGGTTGGGATGAGCAGTTCTTC,CATNLGRGWDEQFF
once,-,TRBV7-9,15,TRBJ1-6,TGTGCCAGCAGCTTAGAAGGAGGGGATAATTCACCCCTCCACTTT,CASSLEGGDNSPLHF
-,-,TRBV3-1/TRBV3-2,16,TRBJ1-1,TGTGCCAGCAGCCAAGGGGGTATGGCCGTCGGCTTTGAAGCTTTCTTT,CASSQGGMAVGFEAFF
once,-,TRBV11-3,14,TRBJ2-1,TGTGCCAGCAGCTTTAACAGGGAGTACAATGAGCAGTTCTTC,CASSFNREYNEQFF
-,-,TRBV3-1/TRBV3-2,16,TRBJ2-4,TGTGCCAGCAGCCAAGATTTGGCAGGGTCCAAAAACATTCAGTACTTC,CASSQDLAGSKNIQYF
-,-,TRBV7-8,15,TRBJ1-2,TGTGCCAGCAGCCCCGAAGGGAGGACAGACGATGGCTACACCTTC,CASSPEGRTDDGYTF
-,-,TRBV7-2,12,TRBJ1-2,TGTGCCAGCGATAACGGTCGGGGTGGCTACACCTTC,CASDNGRGGYTF